This TCR beta chain was sequenced during a study of early T cells in non-severe SARS-CoV-2 infection. About the research overall: Bulk RNA taken from unsorted whole blood was sequenced, leaving chains unpaired.

Individual cDNA molecules received unique molecular identifiers during library preparation. TCRdb re-called the 5' RACE reads through MiXCR, storing one row per CDR3 protein. The data show about 92,000 distinct CDR3 sequences, about 14% seen once. Whole-study findings and limits: Anti-spike CD8 responses were favored by VDJdb matching, which missed private and CD4 specificities.

Remarks on this clonotype: What it recognizes is unknown.

CDR3 length: 12 amino acids. V gave up 1 base and J gave up 9 bases, with 7 bases separating them. Per the germline V gene, CDR1 is LNHDA and CDR2 is SQIVND (reference sequence). The chain is built from TRBV19 and TRBJ2-1, with D possibly matching TRBD2 (6 bases). The sample was whole blood. The source is an adult who was a healthcare worker with PCR-confirmed SARS-CoV-2 infection or an uninfected control (not recorded which). The CDR3 here is CASSIARGEQFF. The CDR3 coding sequence is TGTGCCAGTAGTATAGCGCGGGGTGAGCAGTTCTTC.